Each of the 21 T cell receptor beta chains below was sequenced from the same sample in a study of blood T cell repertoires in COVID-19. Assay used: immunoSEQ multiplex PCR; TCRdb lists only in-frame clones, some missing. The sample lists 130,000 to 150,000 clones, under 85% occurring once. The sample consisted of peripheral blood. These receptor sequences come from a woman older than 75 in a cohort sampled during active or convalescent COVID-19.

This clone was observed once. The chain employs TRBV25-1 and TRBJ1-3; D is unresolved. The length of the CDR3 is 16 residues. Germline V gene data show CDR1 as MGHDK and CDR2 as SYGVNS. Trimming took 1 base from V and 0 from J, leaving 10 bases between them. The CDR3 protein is CASSEFSSGSGNTIYF. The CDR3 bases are TGTGCCAGCAGTGAATTCAGCTCGGGCTCTGGAAACACCATATATTTT.

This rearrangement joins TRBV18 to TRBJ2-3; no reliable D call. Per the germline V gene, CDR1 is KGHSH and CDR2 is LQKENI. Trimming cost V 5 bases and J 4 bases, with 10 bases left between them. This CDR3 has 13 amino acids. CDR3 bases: TGTGCCAGCTCAGAGGTAGAGGCAGATACGCAGTATTTT. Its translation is CASSEVEADTQYF.

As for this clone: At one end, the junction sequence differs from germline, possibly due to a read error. Here the CDR3 DNA reads TGCGTGATACAGGGATTTACTGAAGCTTTCTTT. As protein: CVIQGFTEAFF. The rearrangement uses TRBV6-5 and TRBJ1-1, with D tentatively TRBD1 (6 bases). This CDR3 has 11 residues. Germline-derived CDR1 and CDR2 are MNHEY and SVGAGI.

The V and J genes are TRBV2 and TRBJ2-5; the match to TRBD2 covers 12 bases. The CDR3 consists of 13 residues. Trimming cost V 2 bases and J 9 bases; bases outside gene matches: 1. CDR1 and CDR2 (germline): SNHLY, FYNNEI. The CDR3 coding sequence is TGTGCCAGCAGTGAACTAGCGGGGGGGCCCCAGTACTTC. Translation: CASSELAGGPQYF.

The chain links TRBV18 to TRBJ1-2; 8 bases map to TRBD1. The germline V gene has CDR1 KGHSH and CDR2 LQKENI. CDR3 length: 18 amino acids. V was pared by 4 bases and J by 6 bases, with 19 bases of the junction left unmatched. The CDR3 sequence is CASSLYRQGAKVGDGYTF. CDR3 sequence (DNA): TGTGCCAGCTCACTTTACCGGCAGGGGGCCAAGGTCGGCGATGGCTACACCTTC.

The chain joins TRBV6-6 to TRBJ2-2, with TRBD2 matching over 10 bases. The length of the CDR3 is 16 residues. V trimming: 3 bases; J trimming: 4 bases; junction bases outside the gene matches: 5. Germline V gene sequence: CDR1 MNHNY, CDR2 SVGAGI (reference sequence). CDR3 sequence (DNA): TGTGCCAGCAGTTATTCAAGCGGGGGGGCCACCGGGGAGCTGTTTTTT. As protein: CASSYSSGGATGELFF.

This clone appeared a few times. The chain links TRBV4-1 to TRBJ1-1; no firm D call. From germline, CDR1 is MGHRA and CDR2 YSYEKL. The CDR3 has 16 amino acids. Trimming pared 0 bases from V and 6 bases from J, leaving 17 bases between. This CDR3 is CASSQDYGLYTSEAFF. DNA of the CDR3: TGCGCCAGCAGCCAAGATTATGGGCTATATACTTCTGAAGCTTTCTTT.

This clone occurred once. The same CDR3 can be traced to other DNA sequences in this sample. The CDR3 nucleotides are TGTGCCAGCAGCTTACAGGGGTACACTGAAGCTTTCTTT. Its translation is CASSLQGYTEAFF. The chain carries TRBV11-2 and TRBJ1-1; possibly TRBD1 for D (6 bases). The length of the CDR3 is 13 residues. The germline V gene has CDR1 SGHAT and CDR2 FQNNGV. Trimming took 2 bases from V and 3 from J, leaving 7 bases between them. Full variable domain (outside the CDR3, taken from reference TRBV11-2 and TRBJ1-1): EAGVAQSPRYKIIEKRQSVAFWCNPISGHATLYWYQQILGQGPKLLIQFQNNGVVDDSQLPKDRFSAERLKGVDSTLKIQPAKLEDSAVYLCASSLQGYTEAFFGQGTRLTVV.

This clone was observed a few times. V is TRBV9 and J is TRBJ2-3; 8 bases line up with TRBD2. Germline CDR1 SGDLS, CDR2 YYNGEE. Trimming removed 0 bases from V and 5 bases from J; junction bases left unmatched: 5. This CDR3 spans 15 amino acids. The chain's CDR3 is CASSVGFSGEDTQYF. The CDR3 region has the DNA TGTGCCAGCAGCGTAGGGTTTAGCGGGGAAGATACGCAGTATTTT.

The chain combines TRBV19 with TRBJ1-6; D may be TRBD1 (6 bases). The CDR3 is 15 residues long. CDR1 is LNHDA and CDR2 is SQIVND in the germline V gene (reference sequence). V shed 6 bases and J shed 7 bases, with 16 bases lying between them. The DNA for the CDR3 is TGTGCCAGTAGGAGGGGGGGGGCCGAAAATTCACCCCTCCACTTT. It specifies CASRRGGAENSPLHF. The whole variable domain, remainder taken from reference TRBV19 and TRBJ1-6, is DGGITQSPKYLFRKEGQNVTLSCEQNLNHDAMYWYRQDPGQGLRLIYYSQIVNDFQKGDIAEGYSVSREKKESFPLTVTSAQKNPTAFYLCASRRGGAENSPLHFGNGTRLTVT.

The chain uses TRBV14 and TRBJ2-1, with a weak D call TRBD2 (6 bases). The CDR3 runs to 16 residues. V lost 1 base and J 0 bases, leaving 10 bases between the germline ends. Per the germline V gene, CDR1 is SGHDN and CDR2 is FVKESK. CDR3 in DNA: TGTGCCAGCAGCCAAGCAGGACTAAACTCCTACAATGAGCAGTTCTTC. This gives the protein CASSQAGLNSYNEQFF.

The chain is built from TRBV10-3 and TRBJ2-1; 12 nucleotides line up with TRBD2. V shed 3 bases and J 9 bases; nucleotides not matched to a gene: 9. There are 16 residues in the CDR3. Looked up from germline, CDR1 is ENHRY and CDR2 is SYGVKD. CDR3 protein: CAISDRASGGASEQFF. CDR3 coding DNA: TGTGCCATCAGTGATAGGGCTAGCGGGGGGGCTAGTGAGCAGTTCTTC.

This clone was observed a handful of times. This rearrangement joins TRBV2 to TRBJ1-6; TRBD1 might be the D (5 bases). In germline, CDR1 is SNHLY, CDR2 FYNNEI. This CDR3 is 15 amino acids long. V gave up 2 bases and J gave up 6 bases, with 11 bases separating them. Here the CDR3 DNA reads TGTGCCAGCAGTGAAATTGCGGGGCCTAATTCACCCCTCCACTTT. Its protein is CASSEIAGPNSPLHF.

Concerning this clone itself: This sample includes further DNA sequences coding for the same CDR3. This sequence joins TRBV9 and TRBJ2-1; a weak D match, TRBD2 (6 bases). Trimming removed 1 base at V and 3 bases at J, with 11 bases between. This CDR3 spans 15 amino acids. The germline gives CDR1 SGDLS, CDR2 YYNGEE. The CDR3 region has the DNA TGTGCCAGCAGCGTAAGTTCCGGGAGCTACAATGAGCAGTTCTTC. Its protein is CASSVSSGSYNEQFF.

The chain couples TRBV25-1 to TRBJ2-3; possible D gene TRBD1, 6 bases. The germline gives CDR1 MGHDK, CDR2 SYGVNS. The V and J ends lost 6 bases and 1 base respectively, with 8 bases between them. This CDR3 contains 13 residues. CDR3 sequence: CASRSGGTDTQYF. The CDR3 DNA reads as TGTGCCAGCAGGTCAGGGGGCACAGATACGCAGTATTTT.

This CDR3 reads CASSYGTTTGELFF. The DNA for the CDR3 is TGTGCCAGCAGTTACGGGACAACAACCGGGGAGCTGTTTTTT. The chain carries TRBV6-5 and TRBJ2-2; D may be TRBD1 (6 bases). The CDR3 extends over 14 amino acids. Germline values: CDR1 MNHEY, CDR2 SVGAGI. Trimming removed 2 bases at V and 5 bases at J, with 9 bases between.

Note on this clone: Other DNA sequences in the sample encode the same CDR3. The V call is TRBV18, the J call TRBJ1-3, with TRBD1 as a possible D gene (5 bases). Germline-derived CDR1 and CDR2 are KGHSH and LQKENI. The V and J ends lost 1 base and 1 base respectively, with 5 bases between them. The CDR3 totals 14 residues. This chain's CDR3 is CASSPQGSGNTIYF. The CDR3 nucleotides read TGTGCCAGCTCACCACAGGGGTCTGGAAACACCATATATTTT.

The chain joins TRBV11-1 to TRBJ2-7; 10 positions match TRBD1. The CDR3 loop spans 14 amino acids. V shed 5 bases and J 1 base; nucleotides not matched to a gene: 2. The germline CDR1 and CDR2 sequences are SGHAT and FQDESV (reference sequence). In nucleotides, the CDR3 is TGTGCCAGCAGCAAGGGACAGGGGTCCTACGAGCAGTACTTC. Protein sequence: CASSKGQGSYEQYF. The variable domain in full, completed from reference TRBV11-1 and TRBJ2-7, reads EAEVAQSPRYKITEKSQAVAFWCDPISGHATLYWYRQILGQGPELLVQFQDESVVDDSQLPKDRFSAERLKGVDSTLKIQPAELGDSAMYLCASSKGQGSYEQYFGPGTRLTVT.

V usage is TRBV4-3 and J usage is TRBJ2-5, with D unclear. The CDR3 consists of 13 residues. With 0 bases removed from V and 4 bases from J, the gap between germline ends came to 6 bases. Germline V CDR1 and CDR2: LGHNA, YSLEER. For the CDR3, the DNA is TGCGCCAGCAGCCAAGATCTCCGAGAGACCCAGTACTTC. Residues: CASSQDLRETQYF.

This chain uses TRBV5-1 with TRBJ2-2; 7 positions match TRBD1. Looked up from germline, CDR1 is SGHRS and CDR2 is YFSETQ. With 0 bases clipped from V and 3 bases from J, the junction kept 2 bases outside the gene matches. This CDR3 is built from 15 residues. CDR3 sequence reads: CASSLAQGYTGELFF. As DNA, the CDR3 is TGCGCCAGCAGCTTGGCACAGGGGTACACCGGGGAGCTGTTTTTT.

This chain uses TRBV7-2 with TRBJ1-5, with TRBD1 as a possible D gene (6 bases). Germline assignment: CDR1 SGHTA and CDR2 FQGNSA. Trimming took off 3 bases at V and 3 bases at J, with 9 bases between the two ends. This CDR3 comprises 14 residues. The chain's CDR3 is CASSLGANNQPQHF. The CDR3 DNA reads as TGTGCCAGCAGCTTGGGGGCCAACAATCAGCCCCAGCATTTT.